The 8 T cell receptor beta chains given below trace back to one sample, sequenced in a study of Ad26.COV2.S vaccination and SARS-CoV-2 variants. Treatment: over 15 received Ad26.COV2.S at low or high dose, single or two shots; 5 received placebo; per-sample allocation not given. Day 63 after the first vaccine or placebo injection was the time point for sampling. Clones were read by immunoSEQ multiplex PCR, and TCRdb kept only the in-frame ones, dropping some. The repertoire holds fewer than 500,000 clones, with 89% as singletons. The material was peripheral blood, obtained in a trial of Ad26.COV2.S vaccine versus placebo. The receptors here all came from a person aged 18-65 years who received the Ad26.COV2.S COVID-19 vaccine or a placebo.

The chain has TRBV9 and TRBJ2-5, with unresolved D. The CDR3 sequence is 14 residues long. The germline V gene has CDR1 SGDLS and CDR2 YYNGEE. V lost 4 bases to trimming and J lost 1 base, with 11 bases between them. The CDR3 DNA is TGTGCCAGCAGCAAAAGGGATATCCAAGAGACCCAGTACTTC. Protein sequence: CASSKRDIQETQYF. Filled out from reference TRBV9 and TRBJ2-5, the complete variable domain reads DSGVTQTPKHLITATGQRVTLRCSPRSGDLSVYWYQQSLDQGLQFLIQYYNGEERAKGNILERFSAQQFPDLHSELNLSSLELGDSALYFCASSKRDIQETQYFGPGTRLLVL.

This chain links TRBV6-2 or TRBV6-3 with TRBJ1-5; 7 bases align to TRBD1. The CDR3 extends over 12 amino acids. Germline values: CDR1 MNHEY, CDR2 SVGEGT. V dropped 4 bases and J dropped 11; count of bases not matched to a gene: 5. In nucleotides, the CDR3 is TGTGCCAGCAGTTCAATTGACAGGGCCCAGCATTTT. It specifies CASSSIDRAQHF.

This clone was recorded only once. The rearrangement joins TRBV7-3 to TRBJ2-7; D might be TRBD1 (5 bases). V was pared by 5 bases and J by 3 bases, with 29 bases between. Germline V gene data show CDR1 as SGHTA and CDR2 as FQGTGA. This CDR3 is built from 19 residues. The CDR3 DNA reads TGTGCCAGCAGCATACTATTTAATAGGACATTAGGAAGGTACTACGAGCAGTACGTC. Amino acids: CASSILFNRTLGRYYEQYV.

J is TRBJ1-4 and V is TRBV28; D perhaps matches TRBD1 (5 bases). This CDR3 spans 17 amino acids. V lost 5 bases, J lost 0 bases, and 16 bases lay in between. Germline CDR1 MDHEN, CDR2 SYDVKM. CDR3 sequence reads: CASSGGGSRATNEKLFF. The CDR3 coding sequence is TGTGCCAGCAGTGGGGGGGGTAGTCGGGCAACTAATGAAAAACTGTTTTTT.

The V and J genes are TRBV29-1 and TRBJ2-1; 8 bases are shared with TRBD2. Per germline, CDR1 SQVTM and CDR2 ANQGSEA. The CDR3 contains 15 residues. J gave up 8 bases and V 6 bases, and 15 bases lay outside the gene matches. The CDR3 DNA follows: TGCAGCGTGTTAACCTTGGACGGGACTAGGGATGAGCAGTTCTTC. This gives the protein CSVLTLDGTRDEQFF.

This chain connects TRBV21-1 to TRBJ2-7; the D call TRBD2 from the table was never checked on the DNA. TRBV21-1 is a pseudogene. The CDR3 sequence is 16 residues long. CDR3 in DNA: TGTGCCAGCACCCCGGGGGGACGGAGAAGCTCCTACGAGCAGTACGTC. Translated: CASTPGGRRSSYEQYV.

The count of this clone is one. The rearrangement uses TRBV3-1 (or the pseudogene TRBV3-2) and TRBJ2-2, with D possibly being TRBD1 or TRBD2 (6 bases each). The CDR3 totals 14 residues. Between the trimmed V and J ends, which lost 2 bases and 6 bases, there was a span of 10 bases. From germline, CDR1 is LGHDT and CDR2 YNNKEL (reference sequence). In DNA, the CDR3 is TGTGCCAGCAGCCAAAACGGGGGCCCCGGGGAGCTGTTTTTT. Amino acid sequence: CASSQNGGPGELFF.

The chain recombines TRBV10-3 with TRBJ2-2; a weak D match, TRBD1 (6 bases). CDR3 size: 14 residues. Trimming stripped 0 bases from V and 9 bases from J, with 11 bases between. CDR1 is ENHRY and CDR2 is SYGVKD in the germline V gene. CDR3 sequence: CAISESTGWRELFF. The CDR3, as DNA: TGTGCCATCAGTGAGTCTACAGGGTGGCGGGAGCTGTTTTTT.